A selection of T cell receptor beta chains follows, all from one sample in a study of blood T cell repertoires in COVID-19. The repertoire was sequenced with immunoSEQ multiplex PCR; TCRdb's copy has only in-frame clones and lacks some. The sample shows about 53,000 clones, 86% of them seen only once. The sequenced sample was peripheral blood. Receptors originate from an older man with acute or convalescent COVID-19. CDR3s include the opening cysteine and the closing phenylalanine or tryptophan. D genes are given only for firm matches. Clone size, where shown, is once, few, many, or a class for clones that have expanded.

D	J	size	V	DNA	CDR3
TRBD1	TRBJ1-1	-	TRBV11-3	TGTGCCAGCAGCCCGGGACAGCCTAACACTGAAGCTTTCTTT	CASSPGQPNTEAFF
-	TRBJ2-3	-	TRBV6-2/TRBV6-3	TGTGCCAGCAGTTACTCGTCCCTTAGAACAGATACGCAGTATTTT	CASSYSSLRTDTQYF
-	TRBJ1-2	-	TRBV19	TGTGCCAGTAGTATATCTTGGCGGAACTATGGCTACACCTTC	CASSISWRNYGYTF
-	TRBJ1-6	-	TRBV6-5	TGTGCCAGCAGTTACCGGGGGGGCTCCTATAATTCACCCCTCCACTTT	CASSYRGGSYNSPLHF
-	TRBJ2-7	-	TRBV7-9	TGTGCCAGCAGCCGCGGGACGGCCTCCTACGAGCAGTACTTC	CASSRGTASYEQYF
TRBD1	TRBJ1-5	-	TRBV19	TGTGCCAGTACCGAAGACCGGACAGGGGGTATCAATCAGCCCCAGCATTTT	CASTEDRTGGINQPQHF
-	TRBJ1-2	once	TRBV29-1	TGCAGCGTTGAGACCGCGGACAGTCTCGTGTATGGCTACACCTTC	CSVETADSLVYGYTF
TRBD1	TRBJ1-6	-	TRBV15	TGTGCCACCAGCACTACAGACAGGGGCTATAATTCACCCCTCCACTTT	CATSTTDRGYNSPLHF
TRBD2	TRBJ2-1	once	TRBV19	TGTGCCAGTAGTATTGTTTCTAGCGGCCCAACGGGGAATGAGCAGTTCTTC	CASSIVSSGPTGNEQFF
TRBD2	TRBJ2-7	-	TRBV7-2	TGTGCCAGCAGCTTGGGACTAGCAAGCCACGAGCAGTACTTC	CASSLGLASHEQYF
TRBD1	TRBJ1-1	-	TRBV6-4	TGTGCCAGCAGTACTGACAGGGGGCGGGACACTGAAGCTTTCTTT	CASSTDRGRDTEAFF
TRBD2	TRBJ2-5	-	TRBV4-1	TGCGCCAGCAGCCAAGATCGAAGCGGGGGGTTACAAGAGACCCAGTACTTC	CASSQDRSGGLQETQYF
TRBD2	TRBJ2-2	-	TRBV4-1	TGCGCCAGCAGACTGGCGGGGGGGCGGCTCACCGGGGAGCTGTTTTTT	CASRLAGGRLTGELFF
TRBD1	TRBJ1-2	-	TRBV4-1	TGCGCCAGCAGCCTAACCGGGACAGGTCATTATGGCTACACCTTC	CASSLTGTGHYGYTF
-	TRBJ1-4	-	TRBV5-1	TGCGCCAGCAGCTTACAGGGACCTAATGAAAAACTGTTTTTT	CASSLQGPNEKLFF
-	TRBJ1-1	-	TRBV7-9	TGTGCCAGCAGCTTACCAGGGGCGAGCACTGAAGCTTTCTTT	CASSLPGASTEAFF
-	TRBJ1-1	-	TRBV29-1	TGCAGCGTCGGTCTACCCGCTGAAGCTTTCTTT	CSVGLPAEAFF
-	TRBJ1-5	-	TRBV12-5	TGTGCTAGTGGTTGGCGAGAGGTAGATCAGCCCCAGCATTTT	CASGWREVDQPQHF
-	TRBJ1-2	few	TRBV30	TGTGCCTGGAGAGATGCAGGGCCCCCGGGGGGGTACACCTTC	CAWRDAGPPGGYTF
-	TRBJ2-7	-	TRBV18	TGTGCCAGCTCACCACCGCCCCATACGACAACCTCCTACGAGCAGTACTTC	CASSPPPHTTTSYEQYF
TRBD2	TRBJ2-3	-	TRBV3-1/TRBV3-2	TGTGCCAGCAGCCAAGATCGACTAGCGGGGGGGCACACAGATACGCAGTATTTT	CASSQDRLAGGHTDTQYF
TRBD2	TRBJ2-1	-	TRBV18	TGTGCCAGCTCACCACAGGGACTAGCGGATGAGCAGTTCTTC	CASSPQGLADEQFF
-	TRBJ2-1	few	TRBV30	TGTGCCTGGGGGGGGGCCTGGGGCAATGAGCAGTTCTTC	CAWGGAWGNEQFF
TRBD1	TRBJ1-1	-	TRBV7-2	TGTGCCAGCAGCTTAGTCGGGGGGGACAGGGAGAAAGCTTTCTTT	CASSLVGGDREKAFF
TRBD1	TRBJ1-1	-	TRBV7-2	TGTGCCAGCAGCTTACGACAGGGGAACACTGAAGCTTTCTTT	CASSLRQGNTEAFF
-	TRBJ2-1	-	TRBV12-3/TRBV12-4	TGTGCCAGCAGTTTAGGGCCTCATGAGCAGTTCTTC	CASSLGPHEQFF
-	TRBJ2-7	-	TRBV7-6	TGTGCCAGCAGCTTAGGGACAAGCTCCTACGAGCAGTACTTC	CASSLGTSSYEQYF
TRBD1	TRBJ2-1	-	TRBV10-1	TGCGCCAGCAGTAAGGGACAGGGCTATCGTGAGCAGTTCTTC	CASSKGQGYREQFF
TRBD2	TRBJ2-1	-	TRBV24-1	TGTGCCACCAGTGCCAGGACTAGCGGGGGACCCTACAATGAGCAGTTCTTC	CATSARTSGGPYNEQFF
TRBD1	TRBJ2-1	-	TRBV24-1	TGTGCCACCAGTGATGCCGGGACAGGGATGTATGAGCAGTTCTTC	CATSDAGTGMYEQFF
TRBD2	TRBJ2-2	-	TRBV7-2	TGTGCCAGCAGCTTAGCGCTAGCGGGGGCCACCACCGGGGAGCTGTTTTTT	CASSLALAGATTGELFF
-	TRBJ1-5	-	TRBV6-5	TGTGCCAGCAGCACACAGGGTCAACAGCCCCAGCATTTT	CASSTQGQQPQHF
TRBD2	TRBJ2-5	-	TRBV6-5	TGTGCCAGCAGTTTTAGACTAGCGGGGGGCCAAGAGACCCAGTACTTC	CASSFRLAGGQETQYF
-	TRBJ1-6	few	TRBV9	TGTGCCAGCAGCGTAGACAGTCAAAGTAATTCACCCCTCCACTTT	CASSVDSQSNSPLHF
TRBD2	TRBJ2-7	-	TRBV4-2	TGTGCCAGCAGCCAAGCTAGCGGGGGGAAAATCTACGAGCAGTACTTC	CASSQASGGKIYEQYF
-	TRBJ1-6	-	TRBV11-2	TGTGCCAGCAGCTTAATTTCGGGGAATTCACCCCTCCACTTT	CASSLISGNSPLHF
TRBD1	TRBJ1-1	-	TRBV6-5	TGTGCCAGCAGTCCACCCGCTGACAGGGTGGGTGAAGCTTTCTTT	CASSPPADRVGEAFF
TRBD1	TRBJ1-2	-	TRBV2	TGTGCCAGCAGCTCAGGGGGCAGAAACTATGGCTACACCTTC	CASSSGGRNYGYTF
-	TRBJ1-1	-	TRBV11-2	TGTGCCAGCAGCTTCATCGGGGGAGTGAACACTGAAGCTTTCTTT	CASSFIGGVNTEAFF
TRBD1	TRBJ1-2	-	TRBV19	TGTGCCAGTGGGACCCGACAGGGCGATAAGGGCTACACCTTC	CASGTRQGDKGYTF
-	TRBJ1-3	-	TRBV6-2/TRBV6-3	TGTGCCAGCAGTTATGTAGGGGTATCCGGAAACACCATATATTTT	CASSYVGVSGNTIYF
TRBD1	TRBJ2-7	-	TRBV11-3	TGTGCCAGCAGCTTAGACCCCGGACAGGGCAACGAGCAGTACTTC	CASSLDPGQGNEQYF
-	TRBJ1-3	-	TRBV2	TGTGCCAGCAGTCCTGACACCTCTGGAAACACCATATATTTT	CASSPDTSGNTIYF
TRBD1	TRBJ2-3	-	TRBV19	TGTGCCAGTAGTGTGGGACAGGTCGGGCCTAGCACAGATACGCAGTATTTT	CASSVGQVGPSTDTQYF
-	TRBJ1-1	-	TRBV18	TGTGCCAGCTCACCCGACAGCTTGAACACTGAAGCTTTCTTT	CASSPDSLNTEAFF
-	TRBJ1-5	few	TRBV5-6	TGTGCCAGCAGCTACAGGACAGCCGATCAGCCCCAGCATTTT	CASSYRTADQPQHF
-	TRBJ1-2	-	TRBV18	TGTGCCAGCTCACCCAACCCAGGTAGACCCTCCTATGGCTACACCTTC	CASSPNPGRPSYGYTF
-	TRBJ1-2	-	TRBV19	TGTGCCACTTCCGGGGGGCAGAGGGTCTTCTCCGACGGCTACACCTTC	CATSGGQRVFSDGYTF
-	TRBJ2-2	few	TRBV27	TGTGCCAGCAGTACTTGGAACACCGGGGAGCTGTTTTTT	CASSTWNTGELFF
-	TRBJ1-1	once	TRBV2	TGTGCCAGCACCAGGGTGTGGAGCACTGAAGCTTTCTTT	CASTRVWSTEAFF
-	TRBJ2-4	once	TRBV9	TGTGCCAGCAGCGTAGAGACAGCTCCAGGTTTGAAAAACATTCAGTACTTC	CASSVETAPGLKNIQYF
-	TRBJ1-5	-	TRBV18	TGTGCCAGCTCGCCCGACAGTAGTCAGCCCCAGCATTTT	CASSPDSSQPQHF
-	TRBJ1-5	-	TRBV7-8	TGTGCCAGCTGGGGGGTACAGCCCCAGCATTTT	CASWGVQPQHF
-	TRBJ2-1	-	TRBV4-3	TGCGCCAGCAGCCAAGACAGGGGCTCCTACAATGAGCAGTTCTTC	CASSQDRGSYNEQFF
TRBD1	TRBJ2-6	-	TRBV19	TGTGCCAGTAGTCCGACAGGGGTGATATCCTCTGGGGCCAACGTCCTGACTTTC	CASSPTGVISSGANVLTF